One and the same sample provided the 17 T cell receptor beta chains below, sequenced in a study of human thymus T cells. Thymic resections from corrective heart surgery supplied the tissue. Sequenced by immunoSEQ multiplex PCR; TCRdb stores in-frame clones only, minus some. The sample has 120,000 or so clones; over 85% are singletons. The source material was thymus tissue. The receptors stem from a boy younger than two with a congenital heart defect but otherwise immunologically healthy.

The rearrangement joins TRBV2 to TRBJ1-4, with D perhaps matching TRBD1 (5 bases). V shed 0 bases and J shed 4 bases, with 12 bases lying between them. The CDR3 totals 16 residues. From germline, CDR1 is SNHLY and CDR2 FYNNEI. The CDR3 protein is CASSEAGGRSNEKLFF. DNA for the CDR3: TGTGCCAGCAGTGAAGCGGGGGGACGGAGTAATGAAAAACTGTTTTTT.

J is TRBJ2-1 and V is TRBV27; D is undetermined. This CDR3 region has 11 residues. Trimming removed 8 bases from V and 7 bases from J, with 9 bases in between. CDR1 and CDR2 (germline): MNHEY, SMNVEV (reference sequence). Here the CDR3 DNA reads TGTGCCAGCCAGGAACGGAATGAGCAGTTCTTC. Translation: CASQERNEQFF.

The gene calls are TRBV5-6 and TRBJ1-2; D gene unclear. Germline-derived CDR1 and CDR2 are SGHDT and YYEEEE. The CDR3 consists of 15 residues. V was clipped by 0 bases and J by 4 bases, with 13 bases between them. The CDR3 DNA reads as TGTGCCAGCAGCTTGGAGGTTGGGCGCACCTATGGCTACACCTTC. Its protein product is CASSLEVGRTYGYTF.

This CDR3 reads CASSSAGQSRYGYTF. CDR3 DNA sequence: TGTGCCAGCAGTTCGGCGGGACAGTCCAGATATGGCTACACCTTC. The chain joins TRBV28 to TRBJ1-2, with TRBD1 matching 7 bases. Trimming took 4 bases from V and 5 from J; bases not matched to a gene: 10. The CDR3 is made up of 15 amino acids. In germline, CDR1 is MDHEN, CDR2 SYDVKM.

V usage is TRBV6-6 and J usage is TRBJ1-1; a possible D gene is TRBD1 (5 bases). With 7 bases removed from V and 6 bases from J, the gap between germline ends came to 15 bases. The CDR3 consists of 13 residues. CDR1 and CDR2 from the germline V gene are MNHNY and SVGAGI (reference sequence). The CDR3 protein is CASKGFFYAEAFF. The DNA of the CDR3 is TGTGCCAGCAAGGGGTTTTTTTATGCTGAAGCTTTCTTT.

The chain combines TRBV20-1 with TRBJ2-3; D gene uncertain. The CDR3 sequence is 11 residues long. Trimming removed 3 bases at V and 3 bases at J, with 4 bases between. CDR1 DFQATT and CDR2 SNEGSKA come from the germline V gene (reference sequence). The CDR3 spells CSARGTDTQYF. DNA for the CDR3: TGCAGTGCTAGGGGAACAGATACGCAGTATTTT.

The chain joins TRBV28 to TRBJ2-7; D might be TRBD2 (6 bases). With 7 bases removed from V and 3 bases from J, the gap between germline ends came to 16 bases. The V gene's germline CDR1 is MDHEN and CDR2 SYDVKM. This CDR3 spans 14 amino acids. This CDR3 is CASTIRRGYYEQYF. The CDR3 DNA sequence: TGTGCCAGCACCATTCGGAGGGGTTACTACGAGCAGTACTTC.

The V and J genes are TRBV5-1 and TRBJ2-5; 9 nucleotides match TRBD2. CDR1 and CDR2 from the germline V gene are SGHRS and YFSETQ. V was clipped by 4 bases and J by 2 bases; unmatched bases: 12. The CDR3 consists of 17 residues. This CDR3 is CASSPGEVAGVQETQYF. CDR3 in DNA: TGCGCCAGCAGCCCGGGCGAAGTAGCGGGGGTTCAAGAGACCCAGTACTTC.

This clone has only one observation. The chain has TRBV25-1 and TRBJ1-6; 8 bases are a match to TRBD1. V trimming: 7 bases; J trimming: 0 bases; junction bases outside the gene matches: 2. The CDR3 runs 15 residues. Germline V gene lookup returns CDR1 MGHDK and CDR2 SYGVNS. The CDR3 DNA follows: TGTGCCAGCACTGGACAGGGCTCCTATAATTCACCCCTCCACTTT. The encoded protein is CASTGQGSYNSPLHF. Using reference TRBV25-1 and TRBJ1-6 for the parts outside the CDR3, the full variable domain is EADIYQTPRYLVIGTGKKITLECSQTMGHDKMYWYQQDPGMELHLIHYSYGVNSTEKGDLSSESTVSRIRTEHFPLTLESARPSHTSQYLCASTGQGSYNSPLHFGNGTRLTVT.

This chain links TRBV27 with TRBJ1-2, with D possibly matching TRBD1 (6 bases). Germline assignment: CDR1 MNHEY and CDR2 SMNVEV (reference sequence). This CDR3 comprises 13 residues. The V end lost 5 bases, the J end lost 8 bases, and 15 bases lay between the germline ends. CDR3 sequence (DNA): TGTGCCAGCAGTCCTAACAGGGAAAAAGGCTACACCTTC. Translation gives CASSPNREKGYTF.

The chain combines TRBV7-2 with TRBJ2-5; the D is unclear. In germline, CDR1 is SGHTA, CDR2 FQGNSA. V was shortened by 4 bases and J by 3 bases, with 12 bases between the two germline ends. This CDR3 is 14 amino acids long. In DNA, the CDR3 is TGTGCCAGCAGCTCCTATCGACTGAAAGAGACCCAGTACTTC. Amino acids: CASSSYRLKETQYF.

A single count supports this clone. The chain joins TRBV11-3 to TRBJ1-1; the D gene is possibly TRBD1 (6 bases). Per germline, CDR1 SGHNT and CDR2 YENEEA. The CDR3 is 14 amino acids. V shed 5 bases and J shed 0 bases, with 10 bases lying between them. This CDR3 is CASSHGQLNTEAFF. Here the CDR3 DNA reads TGTGCCAGCAGCCATGGACAGCTGAACACTGAAGCTTTCTTT.

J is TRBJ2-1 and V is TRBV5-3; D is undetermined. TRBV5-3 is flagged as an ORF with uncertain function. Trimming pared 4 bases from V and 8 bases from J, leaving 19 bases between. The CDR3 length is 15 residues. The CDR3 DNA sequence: TGTGCCAGAAGCCAAGGCATTTTCCAAGAGGATGAGCAGTTCTTC. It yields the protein CARSQGIFQEDEQFF.

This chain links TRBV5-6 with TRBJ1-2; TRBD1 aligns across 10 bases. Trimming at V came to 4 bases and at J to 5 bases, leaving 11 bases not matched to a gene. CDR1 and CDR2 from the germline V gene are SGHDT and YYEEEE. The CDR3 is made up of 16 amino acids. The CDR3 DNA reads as TGTGCCAGCAGCATACGTCCGGGACAGGGGTTATATGGCTACACCTTC. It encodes CASSIRPGQGLYGYTF.

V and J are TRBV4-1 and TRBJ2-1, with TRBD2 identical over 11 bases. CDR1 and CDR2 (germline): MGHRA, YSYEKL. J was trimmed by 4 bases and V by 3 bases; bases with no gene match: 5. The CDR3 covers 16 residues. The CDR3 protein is CASSQELAGDYNEQFF. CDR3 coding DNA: TGCGCCAGCAGCCAGGAACTAGCGGGGGATTACAATGAGCAGTTCTTC.

The chain's CDR3 is CASSQSAFAGADTQYF. The DNA for the CDR3 is TGTGCCAGCAGCCAATCCGCATTCGCTGGGGCCGATACGCAGTATTTT. The chain combines TRBV14 with TRBJ2-3; TRBD1 might be the D (5 bases). Trimming shortened V by 2 bases and J by 6 bases, and 18 bases separated the two germline ends. CDR3 length: 16 residues. Germline-derived CDR1 and CDR2 are SGHDN and FVKESK.

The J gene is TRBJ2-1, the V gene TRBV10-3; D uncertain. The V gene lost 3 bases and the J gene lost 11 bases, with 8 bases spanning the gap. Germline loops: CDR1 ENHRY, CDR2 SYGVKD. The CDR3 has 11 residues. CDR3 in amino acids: CAISERAKQFF. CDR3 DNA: TGTGCCATCAGTGAAAGGGCGAAGCAGTTCTTC.